This T cell receptor (beta chain) was recovered during a study of blood T cell repertoires in COVID-19. Study at large: Samples came from the United States, Italy and Spain, spanning acute and convalescent COVID-19.

This clone was detected only a few times. The protocol was immunoSEQ multiplex PCR, while the TCRdb copy is restricted to in-frame clones and leaves out a portion. This table has 200,000 to 250,000 clones, 84% appearing once. The specimen was peripheral blood. The clonotype comes from a woman older than 75 with active or convalescent COVID-19.

CDR3 loop: CASSIGTNYGYTF. CDR3 nucleotide sequence: TGTGCCAGCAGCATCGGGACAAACTATGGCTACACCTTC. The chain joins TRBV6-5 to TRBJ1-2, with D possibly matching TRBD1 (6 bases). Germline CDR1 is MNHEY and CDR2 is SVGAGI. The CDR3 is 13 residues long. V lost 6 bases to trimming and J lost 2 bases, with 10 bases between them.